This TCR beta chain was recorded in a study of shared clonotypes between healthy human individuals. Points on this clone: The antigen remains undetermined.

Sequenced by immunoSEQ multiplex PCR; TCRdb stores in-frame clones only, minus some. The top ten clones hold over 1.3% of a sample with under 1,100,000 clones, approximately 68% of them seen once. Findings and caveats of the study: Naive subsets, compared against memory subsets, generally had larger estimated richness values. All-four-donor shared clonotypes had higher generation probabilities than non-shared clonotypes did. Blood was the only sampled material, and tissue repertoires likely differ.

Germline loops: CDR1 LGHNA, CDR2 YNFKEQ. Between the trimmed V and J ends, which lost 0 bases and 2 bases, there was a span of 11 bases. The CDR3 has 16 amino acids. The sequence derives from a man between 18 and 29 years old in good health. The rearrangement links TRBV4-2 to TRBJ2-1; D tentatively reads TRBD1 or TRBD2 (5 bases each). What was sequenced was memory CD4+ T cells sorted from blood. Subset given: CD45RA-negative fraction. CDR3 sequence: CASSQDPGPAYNEQFF. CDR3 bases: TGTGCCAGCAGCCAAGACCCGGGACCAGCCTACAATGAGCAGTTCTTC.